The 28 T cell receptor beta chains listed next were all sequenced from one sample in a study of cytomegalovirus exposure and HLA in healthy donors. Both 60 Vbeta primers and 13 Jbeta primers went into the PCR. Data came from immunoSEQ multiplex PCR; TCRdb stores just in-frame clones and leaves some out. The sample lists 100,000 or so clones; about 81% were seen once. Specimen: PBMCs. The receptors originated from a man younger than 45 in good health and CMV-seronegative.

This clone was seen a few times. The chain has TRBV6-5 and TRBJ2-7; 8 bases are shared with TRBD1. CDR1 is MNHEY, CDR2 SVGAGI, per germline. With V trimmed by 6 bases and J by 5 bases, 12 bases remained unmatched. This CDR3 has 15 amino acids. CDR3 DNA sequence: TGTGCCAGCAGCCTAACCGGACAGGGAGGCCACGAGCAGTACTTC. Translating gives CASSLTGQGGHEQYF.

Only one count was recorded for this clone. V usage is TRBV7-2 and J usage is TRBJ2-1, with D possibly being TRBD2 (7 bases). This CDR3 has 15 residues. Germline loops: CDR1 SGHTA, CDR2 FQGNSA. V lost 4 bases and J 1 base, leaving 11 bases between the germline ends. The CDR3 here is CASSSGGNSYNEQFF. Here the CDR3 DNA reads TGTGCCAGCAGCTCGGGGGGCAATTCCTACAATGAGCAGTTCTTC.

This clone was observed a single time. The chain employs TRBV6-1 and TRBJ2-7; 7 bases fit TRBD1. CDR1 is MNHNS, CDR2 SASEGT, per germline. The CDR3 is 12 amino acids. Trimming cost V 6 bases and J 5 bases; bases outside gene matches: 4. CDR3 sequence: CASSPTGDEQYF. CDR3 coding DNA: TGTGCCAGCAGCCCTACAGGGGACGAGCAGTACTTC.

The chain has TRBV29-1 and TRBJ1-2; D remains unclear. Germline V gives CDR1 SQVTM, CDR2 ANQGSEA. Trimming removed 5 bases from V and 8 bases from J, with 3 bases in between. CDR3 length: 8 residues. Here the CDR3 DNA reads TGCAGCGTTCCAGGCTACACCTTC. Its translation is CSVPGYTF. Filled out from reference TRBV29-1 and TRBJ1-2, the complete variable domain reads SAVISQKPSRDICQRGTSLTIQCQVDSQVTMMFWYRQQPGQSLTLIATANQGSEATYESGFVIDKFPISRPNLTFSTLTVSNMSPEDSSIYLCSVPGYTFGSGTRLTVV.

V usage is TRBV7-8 and J usage is TRBJ1-3, with 8 bases matching TRBD1. V lost 4 bases to trimming and J lost 8 bases; unmatched junction nucleotides: 13. Germline loops: CDR1 SGHVS, CDR2 FQNEAQ. The CDR3 covers 16 residues. CDR3 coding DNA: TGTGCCAGCAGCTCAATGGGGCAGGGGGCGGTTGACACCATATATTTT. Translated, it gives CASSSMGQGAVDTIYF.

Only one count was recorded for this clone. The chain couples TRBV6-5 to TRBJ2-5, with 8 nucleotides matching TRBD1. The end of the DNA is better explained by TRBJ2-7, so the J call may be wrong. The CDR3 sequence is 15 residues long. Germline lookup yields CDR1 MNHEY and CDR2 SVGAGI. CDR3 in amino acids: CASSYSITGTGEQYF. CDR3 sequence (DNA): TGTGCCAGCAGTTACTCGATAACAGGGACAGGCGAGCAGTACTTC.

The rearrangement uses TRBV27 and TRBJ2-5, with TRBD2 matching over 10 bases. This CDR3 region has 16 residues. With 6 bases clipped from V and 5 bases from J, the junction kept 12 bases outside the gene matches. Germline CDR1 reads MNHEY; CDR2 reads SMNVEV (reference sequence). The CDR3 loop reads CASSSMPAGGPETQYF. The CDR3 DNA reads as TGTGCCAGCAGCTCTATGCCAGCGGGGGGGCCTGAGACCCAGTACTTC.

This chain joins TRBV7-6 and TRBJ2-3; TRBD1 matches 9 bases. The germline V gene has CDR1 SGHVS and CDR2 FNYEAQ. This CDR3 has 16 residues. Trimming removed 3 bases from V and 6 bases from J; junction bases left unmatched: 10. DNA of the CDR3: TGTGCCAGCAGCTTTGGGGACAGGGTCGTATCGGATACGCAGTATTTT. Translating gives CASSFGDRVVSDTQYF.

In nucleotides, the CDR3 is TGTGCCAGCAGTGTCCGACAGGGGGGATACTATGGCTACACCTTC. Translating gives CASSVRQGGYYGYTF. The chain employs TRBV28 and TRBJ1-2; TRBD1 matches 9 bases. CDR3 length equals 15 residues. V lost 5 bases to trimming and J lost 3 bases; unmatched junction nucleotides: 7. Germline V CDR1 and CDR2: MDHEN, SYDVKM.

The CDR3 region has the DNA TGTGCCAGTCGCCGTTGGGTGGACATGAACACTGAAGCTTTCTTT. It translates to CASRRWVDMNTEAFF. The chain couples TRBV19 to TRBJ1-1; D perhaps matches TRBD1 (5 bases). This CDR3 is built from 15 residues. The V and J ends lost 8 bases and 0 bases respectively, with 16 bases between them. Germline V lookup: CDR1 LNHDA, CDR2 SQIVND (reference sequence).

The chain is built from TRBV15 and TRBJ2-2, with TRBD2 as a possible D gene (5 bases). The CDR3 spans 16 residues. Between the trimmed V and J ends, which lost 0 bases and 3 bases, there was a span of 11 bases. Looked up from germline, CDR1 is LNHNV and CDR2 is YYDKDF (reference sequence). CDR3 protein: CATSRDQAEHTGELFF. The CDR3 DNA is TGTGCCACCAGCAGAGATCAAGCGGAGCACACCGGGGAGCTGTTTTTT.

The V call is TRBV30, the J call TRBJ1-2, with D possibly TRBD1 on 6 matching bases. The CDR3 is 14 residues long. Trimming took 5 bases from V and 2 from J, leaving 15 bases between them. Per germline, CDR1 GTSNPN and CDR2 SVGIG (reference sequence). CDR3 coding DNA: TGTGCCTGGGATATGGGGGCAGGAAACTATGGCTACACCTTC. Its protein is CAWDMGAGNYGYTF.

This clone was seen once. The chain recombines TRBV7-9 with TRBJ2-1; D unclear. V was shortened by 3 bases and J by 4 bases, with 16 bases between the two germline ends. CDR1 is SEHNR, CDR2 FQNEAQ, per germline (reference sequence). The CDR3 is 16 amino acids. The chain's CDR3 is CASSLSQASSYNEQFF. The CDR3 DNA reads TGTGCCAGCAGCTTGTCGCAGGCCAGTTCATACAATGAGCAGTTCTTC.

This clone has just a few counts. This chain links TRBV30 with TRBJ1-5; no reliable D call. Germline V gene data show CDR1 as GTSNPN and CDR2 as SVGIG (reference sequence). The CDR3 has 14 amino acids. The ends were cut back, 2 bases at V and 4 bases at J, with 12 bases in the middle. The CDR3 is CAWSTQTGNQPQHF. DNA of the CDR3: TGTGCCTGGAGTACCCAGACGGGGAATCAGCCCCAGCATTTT.

The sample holds a few counts of this clone. V usage is TRBV30 and J usage is TRBJ1-5; maybe TRBD1 (5 bases). CDR1 is GTSNPN, CDR2 SVGIG, per germline (reference sequence). The CDR3 length is 16 residues. Between the trimmed V and J ends, which lost 3 bases and 4 bases, there was a span of 19 bases. This CDR3 reads CAWSRAGGIKNQPQHF. The CDR3 DNA is TGTGCCTGGAGCCGGGCGGGGGGGATAAAGAATCAGCCCCAGCATTTT.

This clone was counted only a few times. The V call is TRBV2, the J call TRBJ1-2; TRBD1 is a possible D gene (5 bases). CDR1 is SNHLY and CDR2 is FYNNEI in the germline V gene. The CDR3 totals 12 residues. Trimming took off 9 bases at V and 5 bases at J, with 13 bases between the two ends. The CDR3 DNA reads TGTGCCAGTGGAGGGACGGAGTATGGCTACACCTTC. This encodes CASGGTEYGYTF.

This chain links TRBV7-2 with TRBJ2-1; 9 bases are a match to TRBD1. The trim removed 5 bases at V and 10 bases at J, leaving 15 bases unmatched. CDR3 length: 16 residues. The germline V gene has CDR1 SGHTA and CDR2 FQGNSA. The CDR3 DNA is TGTGCCAGCAGCCCGTATACCATCCGGGACAGGGTGGAGCAGTTCTTC. Translated: CASSPYTIRDRVEQFF. The complete variable domain, with remaining parts taken from reference TRBV7-2 and TRBJ2-1, reads GAGVSQSPSNKVTEKGKDVELRCDPISGHTALYWYRQSLGQGLEFLIYFQGNSAPDKSGLPSDRFSAERTGGSVSTLTIQRTQQEDSAVYLCASSPYTIRDRVEQFFGPGTRLTVL.

This chain connects TRBV5-1 to TRBJ1-1; possibly TRBD1 for D (5 bases). In germline, CDR1 is SGHRS, CDR2 YFSETQ. Trimming removed 0 bases at V and 5 bases at J, with 8 bases between. The CDR3 sequence is 13 residues long. The CDR3 bases are TGCGCCAGCAGCTTGGACCGGGGGACTGAAGCTTTCTTT. It translates to CASSLDRGTEAFF.

The V call is TRBV7-9, the J call TRBJ2-1; TRBD1 is a possible D gene (5 bases). Germline CDR1 reads SEHNR; CDR2 reads FQNEAQ (reference sequence). This CDR3 region has 15 residues. The V gene lost 0 bases and the J gene lost 4 bases, with 10 bases spanning the gap. In nucleotides, the CDR3 is TGTGCCAGCAGCTTAGCGCTGACAGCGTACAATGAGCAGTTCTTC. As protein: CASSLALTAYNEQFF.

The chain carries TRBV4-1 and TRBJ1-2; 10 nucleotides match TRBD1. V gave up 5 bases and J gave up 4 bases; unmatched junction bases: 7. The length of the CDR3 is 15 residues. In germline, CDR1 is MGHRA, CDR2 YSYEKL. The CDR3 loop reads CASSDRQGAFYGYTF. As DNA, the CDR3 is TGCGCCAGCAGCGACAGACAGGGGGCCTTCTATGGCTACACCTTC.

The rearrangement uses TRBV9 and TRBJ2-2; 9 positions match TRBD1. The germline V gene has CDR1 SGDLS and CDR2 YYNGEE. J lost 4 bases, V lost 3 bases, and 7 bases had no gene match. The CDR3 has 16 amino acids. The CDR3, as DNA: TGTGCCAGCAGCGGTCCGGGACAGGGAACCACCGGGGAGCTGTTTTTT. It translates to CASSGPGQGTTGELFF.

The chain combines TRBV4-3 with TRBJ2-1; 8 bases are shared with TRBD2. Germline CDR1 reads LGHNA; CDR2 reads YSLEER. The CDR3 consists of 17 residues. The V gene end was trimmed by 4 bases and the J gene end by 8 bases; junction bases not matched to a gene: 16. The CDR3 reads CASSPSIGSGKGDEQFF. The CDR3 DNA reads as TGCGCCAGCAGCCCAAGTATAGGTAGCGGGAAGGGGGATGAGCAGTTCTTC.

The rearrangement uses TRBV5-6 and TRBJ2-3, with TRBD1 as a possible D gene (6 bases). The CDR3 length is 11 residues. Deletions cut 1 base from V and 14 bases from J, with 11 bases between. CDR1 and CDR2 from the germline V gene are SGHDT and YYEEEE. For the CDR3, the DNA is TGTGCCAGCAGCTTGCACGGACAGCGGTATTTT. It specifies CASSLHGQRYF.

The chain links TRBV7-2 to TRBJ1-1; D remains ambiguous. Germline V gene lookup returns CDR1 SGHTA and CDR2 FQGNSA. Trimming cost V 3 bases and J 7 bases, with 15 bases left between them. The CDR3 runs to 14 residues. The DNA of the CDR3 is TGTGCCAGCAGCTTTCTAGTGGAGGGCCTTGAAGCTTTCTTT. Protein product: CASSFLVEGLEAFF.

The J gene is TRBJ2-1, the V gene TRBV19; 9 positions agree with TRBD1. J was trimmed by 7 bases and V by 3 bases; bases with no gene match: 10. Germline V gene data show CDR1 as LNHDA and CDR2 as SQIVND (reference sequence). The length of the CDR3 is 16 residues. The CDR3 loop is CASSIQFGTGRNEQFF. CDR3 in DNA: TGTGCCAGTAGTATTCAATTTGGGACAGGGAGGAATGAGCAGTTCTTC.

About this clone itself: Germline and junction disagree at one end, which may indicate a read error. This chain connects TRBV7-9 to TRBJ1-2; 10 bases line up with TRBD1. Looked up from germline, CDR1 is SEHNR and CDR2 is FQNEAQ (reference sequence). The CDR3 is 16 amino acids. The CDR3 coding sequence is TGTTCCAGCAGCCCCAACCGGGACAGGGGCTACTATGGCTACACCTTC. Its protein is CSSSPNRDRGYYGYTF.

The chain combines TRBV18 with TRBJ1-5; D remains unclear. Per germline, CDR1 KGHSH and CDR2 LQKENI. Trimming left V 3 bases short and J 1 base short, with 13 bases between. The CDR3 length is 16 residues. The CDR3 reads CASSPARRDSNQPQHF. The DNA of the CDR3 is TGTGCCAGCTCACCGGCCAGGCGAGACAGCAATCAGCCCCAGCATTTT. Full variable domain (rest looked up from reference TRBV18 and TRBJ1-5): NAGVMQNPRHLVRRRGQEARLRCSPMKGHSHVYWYRQLPEEGLKFMVYLQKENIIDESGMPKERFSAEFPKEGPSILRIQQVVRGDSAAYFCASSPARRDSNQPQHFGDGTRLSIL.

The chain carries TRBV6-5 and TRBJ1-1; TRBD1 matches at 8 bases. J lost 4 bases, V lost 3 bases, and 4 bases had no gene match. This CDR3 has 14 residues. Germline V gene sequence: CDR1 MNHEY, CDR2 SVGAGI. In nucleotides, the CDR3 is TGTGCCAGCAGTTATCAGGGGGCTGGCACTGAAGCTTTCTTT. Protein product: CASSYQGAGTEAFF.